The subject of this entry is one T cell receptor beta chain. Its cognate antigen is unknown. This CDR3 is built from 11 residues. The V end lost 5 bases, the J end lost 5 bases, and 5 bases lay between the germline ends. CDR1 is SEHNR and CDR2 is FQNEAQ in the germline V gene (reference sequence). These data are taken from a study of beta chain features in type 1 diabetes. Study-level findings and limits: The study found fewer insertions and more deletions at VDJ junctions in type 1 diabetes patients. Cells with high TCR expression could be over-represented by cDNA sequencing. When Type 1 diabetes patients were examined, their TCRB CDR3s proved moderately but significantly shorter in all four CD4+ subsets.

The entirety of the isolated RNA underwent reverse transcription, so expressed TCRB transcripts were sequenced. The table came from immunoSEQ multiplex PCR; TCRdb's copy has only in-frame clones and leaves some out. The data show roughly 140,000 clones, with around 10% seen just once and under 0.55% held by the top ten. CD45RO/CCR7/CD25/CD127/CD95/CD27 separated CD4+ naive, central memory, regulatory and stem cell-like memory cells by sorting. The chain joins TRBV7-9 to TRBJ2-3; D is uncertain. The sequenced material came from central memory CD4+ T cells from blood. This TCR derives from a man aged 25-45 years with type 1 diabetes. In DNA form, the CDR3 reads TGTGCCAGCAGCCCCTTAGATACGCAGTATTTT. Amino acid sequence: CASSPLDTQYF.